What follows are 21 T cell receptor beta chains derived from one specimen sequenced in a study of early T cells in non-severe SARS-CoV-2 infection. Using its own MiXCR run on the 5' RACE reads, TCRdb lists one record per CDR3 protein. Of approximately 71,000 distinct CDR3 sequences listed, approximately 10% were seen once; the top ten hold approximately 5.9%. The sample was whole blood. These TCRs come from an adult who was a healthcare worker with PCR-confirmed SARS-CoV-2 infection or an uninfected control (not recorded which).

This clonotype was counted between two and nine times. One junction end does not reproduce the germline sequence, and a read error may be involved. The chain recombines TRBV2 with TRBJ2-1; possible D gene TRBD2, 6 bases. The length of the CDR3 is 14 residues. Germline CDR1 and CDR2: SNHLY and FYNNEI. The CDR3 DNA sequence: TGTGCCAGCAGTGGGTACGGGGGAGGTCTGGGGCCCTCCTTC. As protein: CASSGYGGGLGPSF.

This clonotype was detected many times. The chain is built from TRBV19 and TRBJ1-2, with D tentatively TRBD1 (5 bases). V was trimmed by 6 bases and J by 6 bases, leaving 11 bases between them. Germline V CDR1 and CDR2: LNHDA, SQIVND (reference sequence). This CDR3 contains 12 residues. The CDR3: CASRIGANGYTF. The CDR3 coding sequence is TGTGCCAGTAGAATCGGGGCGAATGGCTACACCTTC.

This clonotype was counted a few times. The V gene is TRBV18, the J gene TRBJ2-7; 13 bases map to TRBD2. The CDR3 length is 15 residues. Germline V lookup: CDR1 KGHSH, CDR2 LQKENI. V lost 4 bases, J lost 2 bases, and 2 bases stayed unmatched. The CDR3 coding sequence is TGTGCCAGCTCACTCGGGACTAGCGGGACCTACGAGCAGTACTTC. Its translation is CASSLGTSGTYEQYF.

This clonotype was detected ten times or more. The rearrangement links TRBV6-1 to TRBJ2-1; 9 bases are a match to TRBD2. J gave up 10 bases and V 5 bases, and 9 bases lay outside the gene matches. In germline, CDR1 is MNHNS, CDR2 SASEGT. The CDR3 totals 14 residues. The CDR3 DNA follows: TGTGCCAGCAGTAGGACTAGCGCCAATATGGAGCAGTTCTTC. This encodes CASSRTSANMEQFF.

The V gene is TRBV4-1, the J gene TRBJ1-3; a weak D match, TRBD1 (6 bases). The germline V and J ends were trimmed by 0 bases and 0 bases, with 12 bases remaining between them. Germline values: CDR1 MGHRA, CDR2 YSYEKL. CDR3 size: 17 residues. The CDR3 spells CASSQESQGLSGNTIYF. CDR3 sequence (DNA): TGCGCCAGCAGCCAAGAATCACAGGGACTCTCTGGAAACACCATATATTTT.

A few counts support this clonotype. The DNA of the CDR3 is TGTGCCAGCAGGCCCGCGGACCAAGAGACCCAGTACTTC. Amino acids: CASRPADQETQYF. This chain connects TRBV4-2 to TRBJ2-5; no firm D call. Germline CDR1 reads LGHNA; CDR2 reads YNFKEQ. There are 13 residues in the CDR3. Trimming removed 6 bases at V and 0 bases at J, with 8 bases between.

This clonotype was seen a handful of times. This chain uses TRBV2 with TRBJ1-2; 7 positions match TRBD1. Germline-derived CDR1 and CDR2 are SNHLY and FYNNEI. The CDR3 has 14 residues. V shed 10 bases and J 2 bases; nucleotides not matched to a gene: 10. In nucleotides, the CDR3 is TGTGCCATTATGACAGGGTACCCGAACTATGGCTACACCTTC. Translating gives CAIMTGYPNYGYTF.

This clonotype showed up just a few times. V gene TRBV5-1 combines with J gene TRBJ1-5, with 7 bases aligning to TRBD1. Trimming removed 4 bases from V and 5 bases from J; junction bases left unmatched: 6. The CDR3 length is 14 residues. Looked up from germline, CDR1 is SGHRS and CDR2 is YFSETQ. The CDR3 sequence is CASSVDRVDQPQHF. CDR3 DNA sequence: TGCGCCAGCAGCGTCGACAGGGTGGATCAGCCCCAGCATTTT.

This clonotype came up many times. The rearrangement links TRBV7-9 to TRBJ1-1; no clear D gene. There are 11 residues in the CDR3. Trimming took off 4 bases at V and 6 bases at J, with 6 bases between the two ends. In germline, CDR1 is SEHNR, CDR2 FQNEAQ (reference sequence). This CDR3 reads CASSSPPEAFF. For the CDR3, the DNA is TGTGCCAGCAGCTCCCCCCCTGAAGCTTTCTTT.

The chain carries TRBV5-1 and TRBJ2-7; TRBD1 is a possible D gene (5 bases). V was cut by 3 bases and J by 1 base, with 14 bases left in between. Germline loops: CDR1 SGHRS, CDR2 YFSETQ. The CDR3 extends over 15 amino acids. CDR3 bases: TGCGCCAGCAGCTGGGGCGGACACCCATCCTACGAGCAGTACTTC. This sequence encodes CASSWGGHPSYEQYF.

The gene calls are TRBV27 and TRBJ1-5, with a possible D match to TRBD1 (6 bases). Trimming took 9 bases from V and 7 from J, leaving 16 bases between them. Germline CDR1 and CDR2: MNHEY and SMNVEV (reference sequence). The CDR3 sequence is 13 residues long. CDR3 amino acids: CASAGVGGQPQHF. CDR3 in DNA: TGTGCCAGTGCAGGGGTAGGGGGACAGCCCCAGCATTTT.

In its sample, this clonotype was seen a few times. This sequence joins TRBV20-1 and TRBJ2-1; 8 bases are a match to TRBD2. The CDR3 extends over 13 amino acids. Germline CDR1 reads DFQATT; CDR2 reads SNEGSKA (reference sequence). After removal of 4 bases from V and 7 bases from J, the junction contained 6 bases not matched to a gene. The CDR3 spells CSATGTRGNEQFF. CDR3 coding DNA: TGCAGTGCTACCGGGACTAGGGGAAATGAGCAGTTCTTC.

In its sample, this clonotype was seen a few times. The chain uses TRBV5-1 and TRBJ2-3; 7 nucleotides align to TRBD2. This CDR3 is built from 16 residues. The V and J ends lost 1 base and 4 bases, in that order; junction bases with no gene match: 9. The germline CDR1 and CDR2 sequences are SGHRS and YFSETQ. The CDR3 DNA sequence: TGCGCCAGCAGCTTGTGGAGCGGGATACTCCCAGATACGCAGTATTTT. Its translation is CASSLWSGILPDTQYF. The full variable domain, in which reference TRBV5-1 and TRBJ2-3 provide the parts outside the CDR3, is KAGVTQTPRYLIKTRGQQVTLSCSPISGHRSVSWYQQTPGQGLQFLFEYFSETQRNKGNFPGRFSGRQFSNSRSEMNVSTLELGDSALYLCASSLWSGILPDTQYFGPGTRLTVL.

This clonotype was seen many times. The DNA of the CDR3 is TGCGCCAGCAGCCCTAGCGGGGCCAACACCGGGGAGCTGTTTTTT. This gives the protein CASSPSGANTGELFF. V and J are TRBV4-1 and TRBJ2-2; 9 nucleotides agree with TRBD2. Unmatched junction bases numbered 2, after V lost 4 bases and J lost 2 bases. CDR1 is MGHRA, CDR2 YSYEKL, per germline. This CDR3 is built from 15 residues.

The CDR3 DNA follows: TGTGCCTGGAGTAGGGGGGCCCAGGGCGAGCAGTACTTC. Translated, it gives CAWSRGAQGEQYF. The genes are TRBV30 and TRBJ2-7; D assignment may be TRBD1 or TRBD2 (6 bases each). The germline V and J ends were trimmed by 2 bases and 6 bases, with 14 bases remaining between them. Germline V CDR1 and CDR2: GTSNPN, SVGIG (reference sequence). The CDR3 totals 13 residues.

This clonotype was counted many times. The CDR3 here is CASSRAGRDNEQFF. CDR3 DNA: TGTGCCAGCAGCAGGGCGGGACGAGACAATGAGCAGTTCTTC. This chain uses TRBV3-1 with TRBJ2-1; perhaps TRBD2 as D (6 bases). Germline V CDR1 and CDR2: LGHDT, YNNKEL (reference sequence). The CDR3 has 14 residues. V dropped 5 bases and J dropped 5 bases, with 13 bases sitting between them.

V is TRBV12-3 or TRBV12-4 and J is TRBJ2-7, with D unclear. V lost 5 bases and J lost 3, with 14 bases in between. The CDR3 covers 14 residues. The CDR3 region is CASSPGPSNYEQYF. Here the CDR3 DNA reads TGTGCCAGCAGTCCCGGGCCCTCTAACTACGAGCAGTACTTC.

The rearrangement links TRBV4-3 to TRBJ1-2; D is unclear. The germline V gene has CDR1 LGHNA and CDR2 YSLEER. V lost 0 bases to trimming and J lost 2 bases, with 7 bases between them. This CDR3 is built from 14 residues. As DNA, the CDR3 is TGCGCCAGCAGCCAAGAATGGGCCAACTATGGCTACACCTTC. As protein: CASSQEWANYGYTF.

V and J are TRBV6-1 and TRBJ2-1; 8 positions match TRBD2. The V and J ends lost 3 bases and 0 bases, in that order; junction bases with no gene match: 7. The CDR3 length is 17 residues. Germline CDR1 reads MNHNS; CDR2 reads SASEGT. CDR3 in DNA: TGTGCCAGCAGTGATGGAGCGGGAGACAGCTCCTACAATGAGCAGTTCTTC. Residues: CASSDGAGDSSYNEQFF.

The V gene is TRBV10-2, the J gene TRBJ2-5; possible D gene TRBD1, 6 bases. Deletions cut 2 bases from V and 5 bases from J, with 9 bases between. The CDR3 sequence is 13 residues long. CDR1 and CDR2 from the germline V gene are WSHSY and SAAADI. The CDR3 spells CASSEQGRETQYF. The CDR3 region has the DNA TGCGCCAGCAGTGAGCAGGGGCGGGAGACCCAGTACTTC.

CDR3 nucleotide sequence: TGTGCCAGCAGTCGACTAGTCCGGGGGACCCAGTACTTC. The encoded protein is CASSRLVRGTQYF. The genes are TRBV6-5 and TRBJ2-5, with D possibly being TRBD2 (6 bases). This CDR3 has 13 amino acids. Germline V lookup: CDR1 MNHEY, CDR2 SVGAGI. V was clipped by 5 bases and J by 7 bases, with 14 bases between them.